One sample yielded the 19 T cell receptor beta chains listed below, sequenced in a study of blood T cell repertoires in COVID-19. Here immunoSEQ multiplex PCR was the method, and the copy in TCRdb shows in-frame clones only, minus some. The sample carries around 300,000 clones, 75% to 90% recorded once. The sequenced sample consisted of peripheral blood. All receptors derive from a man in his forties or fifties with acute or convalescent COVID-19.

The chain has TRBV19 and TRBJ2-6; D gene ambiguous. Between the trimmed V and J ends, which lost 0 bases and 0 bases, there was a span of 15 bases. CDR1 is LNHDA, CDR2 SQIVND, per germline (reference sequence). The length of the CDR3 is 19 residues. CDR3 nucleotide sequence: TGTGCCAGTAGTATAGAATCCCCGGTCGCATCCTCTGGGGCCAACGTCCTGACTTTC. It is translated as CASSIESPVASSGANVLTF.

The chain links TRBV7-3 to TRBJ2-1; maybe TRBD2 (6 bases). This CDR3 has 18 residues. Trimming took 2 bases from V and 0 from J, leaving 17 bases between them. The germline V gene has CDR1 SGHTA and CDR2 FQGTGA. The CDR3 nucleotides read TGTGCCAGCAGCTTATTTGGGCGGGGCGAGAGCTCCTACAATGAGCAGTTCTTC. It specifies CASSLFGRGESSYNEQFF.

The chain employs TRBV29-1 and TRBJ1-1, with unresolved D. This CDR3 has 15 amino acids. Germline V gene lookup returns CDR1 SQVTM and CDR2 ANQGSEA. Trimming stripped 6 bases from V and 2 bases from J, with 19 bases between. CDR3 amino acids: CSVAPSGRINTEAFF. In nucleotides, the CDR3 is TGCAGCGTCGCCCCATCTGGCAGAATTAACACTGAAGCTTTCTTT.

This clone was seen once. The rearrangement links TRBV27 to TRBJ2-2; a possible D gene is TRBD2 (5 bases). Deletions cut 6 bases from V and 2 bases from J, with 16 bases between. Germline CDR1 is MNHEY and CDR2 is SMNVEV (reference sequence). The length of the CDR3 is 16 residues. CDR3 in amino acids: CASSPGPLVNTGELFF. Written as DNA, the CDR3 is TGTGCCAGCAGCCCTGGGCCACTAGTAAACACCGGGGAGCTGTTTTTT.

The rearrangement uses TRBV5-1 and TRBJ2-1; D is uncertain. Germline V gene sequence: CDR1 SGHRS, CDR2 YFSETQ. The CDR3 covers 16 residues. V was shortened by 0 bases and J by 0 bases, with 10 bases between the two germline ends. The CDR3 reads CASSLAGMSSYNEQFF. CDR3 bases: TGCGCCAGCAGCTTGGCAGGAATGAGCTCCTACAATGAGCAGTTCTTC.

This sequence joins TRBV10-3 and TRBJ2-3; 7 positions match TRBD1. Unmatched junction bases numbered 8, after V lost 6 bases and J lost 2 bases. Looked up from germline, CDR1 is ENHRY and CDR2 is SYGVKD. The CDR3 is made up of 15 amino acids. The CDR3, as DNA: TGTGCCATCAGACTTACAGGGGACCCCACAGATACGCAGTATTTT. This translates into CAIRLTGDPTDTQYF.

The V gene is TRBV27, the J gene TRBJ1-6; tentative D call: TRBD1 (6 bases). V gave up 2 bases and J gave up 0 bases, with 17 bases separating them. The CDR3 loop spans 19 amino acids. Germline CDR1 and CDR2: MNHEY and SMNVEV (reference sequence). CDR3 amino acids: CASSLKGLQGSSYNSPLHF. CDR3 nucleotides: TGTGCCAGCAGTTTAAAGGGGCTGCAGGGGAGCTCCTATAATTCACCCCTCCACTTT.

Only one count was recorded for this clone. The CDR3 nucleotides are TGTGCCAGTAGTATAGCCCCGAGGACAGGGACTTATAGCAATCAGCCCCAGCATTTT. Translating gives CASSIAPRTGTYSNQPQHF. The rearrangement joins TRBV19 to TRBJ1-5; TRBD1 matches 8 bases. V gave up 1 base and J gave up 0 bases; unmatched junction bases: 11. Germline values: CDR1 LNHDA, CDR2 SQIVND (reference sequence). CDR3 length: 19 residues. Drawing the rest from reference TRBV19 and TRBJ1-5, the complete variable domain is DGGITQSPKYLFRKEGQNVTLSCEQNLNHDAMYWYRQDPGQGLRLIYYSQIVNDFQKGDIAEGYSVSREKKESFPLTVTSAQKNPTAFYLCASSIAPRTGTYSNQPQHFGDGTRLSIL.

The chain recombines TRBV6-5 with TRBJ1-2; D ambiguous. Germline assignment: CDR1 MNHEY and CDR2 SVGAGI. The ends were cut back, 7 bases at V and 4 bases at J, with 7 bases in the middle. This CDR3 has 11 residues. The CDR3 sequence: CASTETYGYTF. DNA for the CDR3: TGTGCCAGCACGGAGACCTATGGCTACACCTTC.

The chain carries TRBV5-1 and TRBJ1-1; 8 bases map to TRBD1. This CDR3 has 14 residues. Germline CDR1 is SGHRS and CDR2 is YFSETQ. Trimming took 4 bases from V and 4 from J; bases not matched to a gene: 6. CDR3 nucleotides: TGCGCCAGCAGCGTGGACAGGGTGGGCACTGAAGCTTTCTTT. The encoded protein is CASSVDRVGTEAFF.

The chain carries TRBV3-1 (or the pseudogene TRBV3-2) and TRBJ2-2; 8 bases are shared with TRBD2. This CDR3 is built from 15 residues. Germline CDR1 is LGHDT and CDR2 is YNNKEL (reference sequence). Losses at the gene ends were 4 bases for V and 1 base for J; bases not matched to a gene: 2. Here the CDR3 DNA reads TGTGCCAGCAGCCTAGCGGGGCTGAACACCGGGGAGCTGTTTTTT. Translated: CASSLAGLNTGELFF.

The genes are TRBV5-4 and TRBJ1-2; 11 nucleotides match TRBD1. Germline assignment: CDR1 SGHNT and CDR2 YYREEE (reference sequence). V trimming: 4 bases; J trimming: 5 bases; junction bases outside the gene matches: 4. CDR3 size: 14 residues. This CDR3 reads CASSRTGGAYGYTF. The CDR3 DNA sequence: TGTGCCAGCAGCAGGACAGGGGGCGCGTATGGCTACACCTTC. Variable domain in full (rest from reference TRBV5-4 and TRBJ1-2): ETGVTQSPTHLIKTRGQQVTLRCSSQSGHNTVSWYQQALGQGPQFIFQYYREEENGRGNFPPRFSGLQFPNYSSELNVNALELDDSALYLCASSRTGGAYGYTFGSGTRLTVV.

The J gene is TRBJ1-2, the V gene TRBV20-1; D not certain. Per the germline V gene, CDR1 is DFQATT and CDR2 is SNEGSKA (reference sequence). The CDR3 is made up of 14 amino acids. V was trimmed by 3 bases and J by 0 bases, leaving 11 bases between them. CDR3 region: CSASLGRSNYGYTF. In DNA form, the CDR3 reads TGCAGTGCTAGTCTTGGCCGTTCTAACTATGGCTACACCTTC.

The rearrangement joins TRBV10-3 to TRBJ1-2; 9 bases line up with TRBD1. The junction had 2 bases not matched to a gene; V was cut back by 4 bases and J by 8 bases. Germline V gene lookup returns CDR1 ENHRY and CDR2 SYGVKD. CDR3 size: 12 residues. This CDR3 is CAISGTGEGYTF. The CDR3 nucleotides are TGTGCCATCAGTGGGACAGGGGAGGGCTACACCTTC.

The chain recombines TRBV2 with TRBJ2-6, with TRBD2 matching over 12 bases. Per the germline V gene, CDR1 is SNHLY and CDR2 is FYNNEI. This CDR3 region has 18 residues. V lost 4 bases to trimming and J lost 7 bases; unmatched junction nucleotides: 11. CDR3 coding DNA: TGTGCCAGCAGTGCGGGACTAGCGGGTTCCTTGAGCGCCAACGTCCTGACTTTC. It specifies CASSAGLAGSLSANVLTF.

In DNA, the CDR3 is TGTGCCAGCAGCTACCACACCGGGGAGCTGTTTTTT. This encodes CASSYHTGELFF. The V gene is TRBV12-3 or TRBV12-4, the J gene TRBJ2-2; D not resolved. Trimming left V 6 bases short and J 3 bases short, with 5 bases between. The CDR3 is 12 residues long.

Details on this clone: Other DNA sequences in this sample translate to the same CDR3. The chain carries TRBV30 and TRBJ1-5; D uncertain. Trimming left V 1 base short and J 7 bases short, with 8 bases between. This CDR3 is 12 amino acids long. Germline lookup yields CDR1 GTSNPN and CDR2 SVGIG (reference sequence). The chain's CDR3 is CAWSASGQPQHF. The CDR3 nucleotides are TGTGCCTGGAGTGCTTCCGGGCAGCCCCAGCATTTT.

This CDR3 reads CSASSPAGGLVEKLFF. DNA of the CDR3: TGCAGTGCTAGTAGTCCTGCAGGGGGCCTTGTTGAAAAACTGTTTTTT. V and J are TRBV20-1 and TRBJ1-4; TRBD1 aligns across 8 bases. This CDR3 contains 16 residues. After removal of 3 bases from V and 7 bases from J, the junction contained 13 bases not matched to a gene. CDR1 DFQATT and CDR2 SNEGSKA come from the germline V gene (reference sequence).

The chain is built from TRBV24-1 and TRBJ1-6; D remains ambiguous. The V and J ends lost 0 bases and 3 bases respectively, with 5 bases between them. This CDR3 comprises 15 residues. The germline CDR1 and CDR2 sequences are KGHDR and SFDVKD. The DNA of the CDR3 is TGTGCCACCAGTGATTTGACGGGCTATAATTCACCCCTCCACTTT. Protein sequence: CATSDLTGYNSPLHF.